A selection of T cell receptor beta chains follows, all from one sample in a study of T-cell reconstitution after alpha-beta-depleted transplantation in children. From the PCR reads, TCRdb called clonotypes with MiXCR, one entry per CDR3 protein. The sample holds 100,000 or so distinct CDR3 sequences, roughly 6% seen once. The material sequenced was PBMCs, mostly from graft donor cells, taken 60 days after TCRalphabeta/CD19-depleted stem cell transplant. Every receptor here comes from a female patient aged 2-10 years who had a stem cell transplant for Fanconi anemia, so the T cells may come from the graft donor. Both conserved end residues are part of each CDR3. The D gene is left open where the match is weak. Size is stated for part of the rows, as once, few or many counts, or as a class when the clone is expanded.

d_gene: NA; j_gene: TRBJ2-7; abundance: many; v_gene: TRBV27; CDR3nt: TGTGCCAGCAGTTCATGGGCCCCGGGACTTAGCTCCTACGAGCAGTACTTC; CDR3aa: CASSSWAPGLSSYEQYF
d_gene: NA; j_gene: TRBJ1-1; abundance: few; v_gene: TRBV18; CDR3nt: TGTGCCAGCTCACAGAACAGGGACACTGAAGCTTTCTTT; CDR3aa: CASSQNRDTEAFF
d_gene: TRBD1; j_gene: TRBJ2-7; abundance: many; v_gene: TRBV5-1; CDR3nt: TGCGCCAGCAGCCTCATATCGGGACAGAGAACCTACGAGCAGTACTTC; CDR3aa: CASSLISGQRTYEQYF
d_gene: NA; j_gene: TRBJ1-4; abundance: few; v_gene: TRBV5-1; CDR3nt: TGCGCCAGCAGCTTAAACACAGGTGACGAAAAACTGTTTTTT; CDR3aa: CASSLNTGDEKLFF
d_gene: NA; j_gene: TRBJ2-3; abundance: NA; v_gene: TRBV20-1; CDR3nt: TGCAGTGCTAGCAGCCCAGGGGCCATTGGCACAGATACGCAGTATTTT; CDR3aa: CSASSPGAIGTDTQYF
d_gene: NA; j_gene: TRBJ2-3; abundance: many; v_gene: TRBV6-4; CDR3nt: TGTGCCACCTGTTTCGTTGGCCCAGATACGCAGTATTTT; CDR3aa: CATCFVGPDTQYF
d_gene: NA; j_gene: TRBJ2-7; abundance: NA; v_gene: TRBV7-2; CDR3nt: TGTGCCAGCGGGTTCCGACCCGGCTACGAGCAGTACTTC; CDR3aa: CASGFRPGYEQYF
d_gene: NA; j_gene: TRBJ2-2; abundance: many; v_gene: TRBV20-1; CDR3nt: TGCAGTGCGAAAGGGATCGCGAACACCGGGGAGCTGTTTTTT; CDR3aa: CSAKGIANTGELFF
d_gene: TRBD2; j_gene: TRBJ2-1; abundance: few; v_gene: TRBV7-7; CDR3nt: TGTGCCAGCAGCTCAGGACTAGCGGGGGGCAATGAGCAGTTCTTC; CDR3aa: CASSSGLAGGNEQFF
d_gene: TRBD1; j_gene: TRBJ2-5; abundance: many; v_gene: TRBV3-1; CDR3nt: TGTGCCAGCAGTCCCGGGACAGGGGCTTACCTGCAAGAGACCCAGTACTTC; CDR3aa: CASSPGTGAYLQETQYF
d_gene: NA; j_gene: TRBJ2-7; abundance: many; v_gene: TRBV13; CDR3nt: TGTGCCAGCAGCTTATACGGGACACTTTACGAGCAGTACTTC; CDR3aa: CASSLYGTLYEQYF
d_gene: TRBD2; j_gene: TRBJ2-5; abundance: few; v_gene: TRBV20-1; CDR3nt: TGCAGTGCCAGAGGACTAGCGGAAGAGACCCAGTACTTC; CDR3aa: CSARGLAEETQYF
d_gene: NA; j_gene: TRBJ1-5; abundance: many; v_gene: TRBV29-1; CDR3nt: TGCAGCGTTGGGGAGACAGGACCGTTGCAGCCCCAGCATTTT; CDR3aa: CSVGETGPLQPQHF
d_gene: NA; j_gene: TRBJ1-4; abundance: NA; v_gene: TRBV12-3/TRBV12-4; CDR3nt: TGTGCCAGCAGTTTGCAAGGGCTGTTCCCTAATGAAAAACTGTTTTTT; CDR3aa: CASSLQGLFPNEKLFF
d_gene: NA; j_gene: TRBJ2-6; abundance: many; v_gene: TRBV3-1; CDR3nt: TGTGCCAGCAGCCCGCTTGCTCGCTCTGGGGCCAACGTCCTGACTTTC; CDR3aa: CASSPLARSGANVLTF
d_gene: NA; j_gene: TRBJ2-5; abundance: NA; v_gene: TRBV28; CDR3nt: TGTGCCAGCAGTTTATGGGTCAGTCAAGAGACCCAGTACTTC; CDR3aa: CASSLWVSQETQYF
d_gene: NA; j_gene: TRBJ1-5; abundance: many; v_gene: TRBV28; CDR3nt: TGTGCCAGCAGTTTTATGGGGGGCCCTAGCAATCAGCCCCAGCATTTT; CDR3aa: CASSFMGGPSNQPQHF
d_gene: TRBD2; j_gene: TRBJ2-1; abundance: many; v_gene: TRBV18; CDR3nt: TGTGCCAGCTCACCACCGAATAGCGGGGGGTACAATGAGCAGTTCTTC; CDR3aa: CASSPPNSGGYNEQFF
d_gene: TRBD2; j_gene: TRBJ2-3; abundance: few; v_gene: TRBV5-1; CDR3nt: TGCGCCAGCAGCTTGGCCATGGCTAGCGGGAGGGCAGATACGCAGTATTTT; CDR3aa: CASSLAMASGRADTQYF
d_gene: NA; j_gene: TRBJ2-3; abundance: many; v_gene: TRBV5-1; CDR3nt: TGCGCCAGCAGGGTCCAGGCGCCTATCCACACAGATACGCAGTATTTT; CDR3aa: CASRVQAPIHTDTQYF
d_gene: NA; j_gene: TRBJ1-4; abundance: many; v_gene: TRBV4-1; CDR3nt: TGCGCCAGCAGCCAAGACGGACGGGAAAAACTGTTTTTT; CDR3aa: CASSQDGREKLFF
d_gene: NA; j_gene: TRBJ2-5; abundance: many; v_gene: TRBV29-1; CDR3nt: TGCAGCGTTGAAGTGTTGGAGACCCAGTACTTC; CDR3aa: CSVEVLETQYF
d_gene: TRBD1; j_gene: TRBJ1-1; abundance: many; v_gene: TRBV18; CDR3nt: TGTGCCAGCTCACCACGCCAGGGGGGTGAAGCTTTCTTT; CDR3aa: CASSPRQGGEAFF
d_gene: NA; j_gene: TRBJ2-3; abundance: many; v_gene: TRBV14; CDR3nt: TGTGCCAGCAGCCTAACAGGAGTATTCACAGATACGCAGTATTTT; CDR3aa: CASSLTGVFTDTQYF
d_gene: NA; j_gene: TRBJ2-1; abundance: many; v_gene: TRBV7-9; CDR3nt: TGTGCCAGCAGGCCGGGTGTTGATTGGTTCTTC; CDR3aa: CASRPGVDWFF
d_gene: NA; j_gene: TRBJ2-2; abundance: few; v_gene: TRBV20-1; CDR3nt: TGCAGTGCGAGAAGGGAAAACACCGGGGAGCTGTTTTTT; CDR3aa: CSARRENTGELFF
d_gene: NA; j_gene: TRBJ2-7; abundance: NA; v_gene: TRBV20-1; CDR3nt: TGCAGTGCTCCGGACCCAAAACTAGAAGCCTACGAGCAGTACTTC; CDR3aa: CSAPDPKLEAYEQYF
d_gene: NA; j_gene: TRBJ1-2; abundance: many; v_gene: TRBV5-1; CDR3nt: TGCGCCAGCAGCTTAGAACAGGGCTATGGCTACACCTTC; CDR3aa: CASSLEQGYGYTF
d_gene: NA; j_gene: TRBJ2-7; abundance: many; v_gene: TRBV28; CDR3nt: TGTGCCAGCGCTATGGGGCCCACCATGGCCTACGAGCAGTACTTC; CDR3aa: CASAMGPTMAYEQYF
d_gene: NA; j_gene: TRBJ2-2; abundance: NA; v_gene: TRBV2; CDR3nt: TGTGCCAGCAGGGGGGACGAATACACCGGGGAGCTGTTTTTT; CDR3aa: CASRGDEYTGELFF
d_gene: NA; j_gene: TRBJ1-1; abundance: NA; v_gene: TRBV20-1; CDR3nt: TGCAGTGCTAGGCACGGGCGGGAGGCTTTCTTT; CDR3aa: CSARHGREAFF
d_gene: NA; j_gene: TRBJ2-5; abundance: many; v_gene: TRBV15; CDR3nt: TGTGCCACCAGCAGTCAATTCCGGGAGCAAGAGACCCAGTACTTC; CDR3aa: CATSSQFREQETQYF